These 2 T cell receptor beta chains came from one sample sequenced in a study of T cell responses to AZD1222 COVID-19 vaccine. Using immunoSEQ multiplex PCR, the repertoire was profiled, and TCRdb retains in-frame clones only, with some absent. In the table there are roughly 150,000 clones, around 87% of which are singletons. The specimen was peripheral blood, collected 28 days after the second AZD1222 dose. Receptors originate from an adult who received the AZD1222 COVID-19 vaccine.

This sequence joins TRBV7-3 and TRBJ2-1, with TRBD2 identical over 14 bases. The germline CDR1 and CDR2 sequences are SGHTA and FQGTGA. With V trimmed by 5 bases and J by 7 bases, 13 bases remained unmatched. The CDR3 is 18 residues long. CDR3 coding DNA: TGTGCCAGCAGCACAAACGGGGGACTAGCGGGAGTTGGTAATGAGCAGTTCTTC. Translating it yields CASSTNGGLAGVGNEQFF.

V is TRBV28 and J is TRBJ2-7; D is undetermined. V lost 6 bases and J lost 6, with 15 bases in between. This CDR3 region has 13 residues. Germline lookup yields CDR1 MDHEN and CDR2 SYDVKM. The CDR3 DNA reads TGTGCCAGCAGCAAAGAATCATGGATCGAGCAGTACTTC. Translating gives CASSKESWIEQYF.